This TCR beta chain appears in the sequencing data of a study of CD8 T cell repertoires and HIV-1 epitope variants. General observations from the study: Of eight to ten antigen-specific beta clonotypes, five to seven appeared to cross-react with escape variants.

The length of the CDR3 is 12 residues. CDR1 SGHDT and CDR2 YYEEEE come from the germline V gene. The V end was cut by 4 bases, the J end by 8 bases, with 9 bases between. Data came from immunoSEQ multiplex PCR; TCRdb stores just in-frame clones and leaves some out. The sample includes 4,500 or so clones, around 69% of them seen just once. With respect to this clone: The antigen is not known.

The clonotype comes from a male donor with HIV. The rearrangement joins TRBV5-6 to TRBJ2-2; D unclear. What was sequenced was cultured CD8+ T cells derived from PBMCs. CDR3 sequence: CASSPIGGELFF. CDR3 DNA sequence: TGTGCCAGCAGCCCAATTGGGGGGGAGCTGTTTTTT.